This TCR beta chain was sequenced in a study of blood T cell repertoires in COVID-19. Study details: The United States, Italy and Spain were the sources of the acute and convalescent COVID-19 samples.

CDR3 length: 13 amino acids. Losses at the gene ends were 5 bases for V and 7 bases for J; bases not matched to a gene: 7. CDR1 is SGHTA and CDR2 is FQGNSA in the germline V gene. Assay used: immunoSEQ multiplex PCR; TCRdb lists only in-frame clones, some missing. The table has 200,000 to 250,000 clones, 65% to 85% seen once. The chain combines TRBV7-2 with TRBJ1-2, with 7 bases lining up with TRBD1. The receptor comes from a woman between 40 and 50 years old with acute COVID-19. Specimen: PBMCs or T cells enriched from blood (not recorded which). CDR3 nucleotide sequence: TGTGCCAGCAGCGTGACAGGGATGGGTGGCTACACCTTC. This translates into CASSVTGMGGYTF. The complete variable domain, with remaining parts taken from reference TRBV7-2 and TRBJ1-2, reads GAGVSQSPSNKVTEKGKDVELRCDPISGHTALYWYRQSLGQGLEFLIYFQGNSAPDKSGLPSDRFSAERTGGSVSTLTIQRTQQEDSAVYLCASSVTGMGGYTFGSGTRLTVV.